What follows are 17 T cell receptor beta chains derived from one specimen sequenced in a study of beta chain features in type 1 diabetes. The study reverse transcribed the entire isolated RNA, so it sequenced expressed TCRB transcripts. Using immunoSEQ multiplex PCR, the repertoire was profiled, and TCRdb retains in-frame clones only, with some absent. Here the sample spans under 400,000 clones, around 15% being singletons. Sequencing was carried out using central memory CD4+ T cells from blood. Every receptor here comes from a man younger than 40 in good health.

The J gene is TRBJ2-5, the V gene TRBV2, with D perhaps TRBD1 (5 bases). Germline values: CDR1 SNHLY, CDR2 FYNNEI. CDR3 size: 12 residues. Trimming left V 6 bases short and J 0 bases short, with 5 bases between. CDR3 coding DNA: TGTGCCAGCAGGGACAACCAAGAGACCCAGTACTTC. Its protein is CASRDNQETQYF.

This clone was detected only a few times. The chain is built from TRBV4-3 and TRBJ2-1; D gene ambiguous. The length of the CDR3 is 11 residues. V lost 2 bases to trimming and J lost 13 bases, with 9 bases between them. The germline V gene encodes CDR1 LGHNA and CDR2 YSLEER. This CDR3 reads CASSQWESQFF. DNA of the CDR3: TGCGCCAGCAGCCAATGGGAATCTCAGTTCTTC.

As regards this clone: A read error may explain this, as a much larger clone is one base away. The sample contains more than one DNA sequence encoding this CDR3. The chain links TRBV11-2 to TRBJ1-1; 8 positions match TRBD1. The V segment lost 1 base and the J segment 2 bases; nucleotides outside the gene matches: 3. This CDR3 comprises 15 residues. The germline V gene has CDR1 SGHAT and CDR2 FQNNGV. This CDR3 reads CASSLGDRRNTEAFF. In DNA, the CDR3 is TGTGCCAGCAGCTTAGGGGACAGGCGTAACACTGAAGCTTTCTTT.

This clone was recorded a few times. This rearrangement joins TRBV6-5 to TRBJ2-3; 7 nucleotides agree with TRBD2. Germline values: CDR1 MNHEY, CDR2 SVGAGI. V trimming: 5 bases; J trimming: 3 bases; junction bases outside the gene matches: 8. The CDR3 length is 15 residues. The CDR3 here is CASSGAGVGTDTQYF. CDR3 sequence (DNA): TGTGCCAGCAGTGGTGCGGGAGTAGGGACAGATACGCAGTATTTT.

The genes are TRBV21-1 and TRBJ2-7; TRBD1 is the table's D call and was not checked against the DNA. TRBV21-1 is reported as a pseudogene. The CDR3 length is 13 residues. Written as DNA, the CDR3 is TGTGCCAGCAGCGCCAGGGGATACGGCGAGCAGTACGTC. Its protein is CASSARGYGEQYV.

The chain recombines TRBV6-4 with TRBJ2-7, with 13 bases that match TRBD2. There are 20 residues in the CDR3. Losses at the gene ends were 1 base for V and 1 base for J; bases not matched to a gene: 13. Germline V CDR1 and CDR2: MRHNA, SNTAGT. The chain's CDR3 is CASSDYFITSGRAGSYEQYV. In nucleotides, the CDR3 is TGTGCCAGCAGTGACTACTTCATAACTAGCGGGAGGGCCGGATCCTACGAGCAGTACGTC.

In its sample, this clone was seen a few times. The J gene is TRBJ1-4, the V gene TRBV14; D is perhaps TRBD1 (5 bases). The CDR3 runs to 15 residues. Germline values: CDR1 SGHDN, CDR2 FVKESK. Trimming shortened V by 1 base and J by 7 bases, and 13 bases separated the two germline ends. The CDR3 loop is CASSQALGTAEKLFF. The DNA for the CDR3 is TGTGCCAGCAGCCAAGCCCTCGGGACGGCTGAAAAACTGTTTTTT.

A few counts support this clone. J is TRBJ2-1 and V is TRBV5-6; 9 bases align to TRBD2. V lost 6 bases to trimming and J lost 0 bases; unmatched junction nucleotides: 16. The CDR3 has 19 amino acids. Germline V gives CDR1 SGHDT, CDR2 YYEEEE. The CDR3 loop is CASTPRGGGASSSYNEQFF. CDR3 DNA: TGTGCCAGCACCCCGAGGGGCGGGGGGGCTTCCAGCTCCTACAATGAGCAGTTCTTC.

The table lists this clone with a few counts. This chain joins TRBV15 and TRBJ2-1; TRBD2 agrees at 11 bases. Germline CDR1 reads LNHNV; CDR2 reads YYDKDF (reference sequence). CDR3 length equals 17 residues. Trimming at V came to 0 bases and at J to 2 bases, leaving 3 bases not matched to a gene. The CDR3 DNA is TGTGCCACCAGCAGAGATGGGACTAGCGGCACCTACAATGAGCAGTTCTTC. Protein product: CATSRDGTSGTYNEQFF.

The chain links TRBV18 to TRBJ1-5; tentative D call: TRBD1 (5 bases). Germline CDR1 reads KGHSH; CDR2 reads LQKENI. The CDR3 loop spans 15 amino acids. V lost 3 bases and J lost 6, with 15 bases in between. The CDR3 loop is CASSPGQGSSQPQHF. DNA of the CDR3: TGTGCCAGCTCACCCGGCCAGGGAAGTAGTCAGCCCCAGCATTTT.

The table lists this clone with many counts. The chain uses TRBV4-2 and TRBJ1-1; a possible D gene is TRBD1 (6 bases). This CDR3 is 16 amino acids long. V shed 0 bases and J shed 5 bases, with 16 bases lying between them. The V gene's germline CDR1 is LGHNA and CDR2 YNFKEQ. The CDR3 protein is CASSQDLAGVGTEAFF. In DNA form, the CDR3 reads TGTGCCAGCAGCCAAGACCTGGCAGGGGTTGGTACTGAAGCTTTCTTT.

The J gene is TRBJ1-5, the V gene TRBV7-2, with D perhaps matching TRBD1 (5 bases). The CDR3 covers 18 residues. Germline loops: CDR1 SGHTA, CDR2 FQGNSA. V lost 2 bases and J lost 4, with 21 bases in between. CDR3 sequence: CASSLTPWAGQRNQPQHF. In DNA, the CDR3 is TGTGCCAGCAGCTTAACTCCCTGGGCAGGGCAGAGAAATCAGCCCCAGCATTTT.

This clone appeared a few times. The chain employs TRBV4-2 and TRBJ1-4; D is unclear. Germline V lookup: CDR1 LGHNA, CDR2 YNFKEQ. The CDR3 covers 15 residues. Trimming shortened V by 6 bases and J by 10 bases, and 21 bases separated the two germline ends. CDR3 loop: CASRRVQDGRGKLFF. The CDR3 nucleotides read TGTGCCAGCAGGAGAGTCCAGGACGGAAGAGGAAAACTGTTTTTT.

This clone was detected many times. This chain joins TRBV7-2 and TRBJ1-2, with D possibly TRBD1 on 6 matching bases. CDR3 size: 15 residues. Germline V gene sequence: CDR1 SGHTA, CDR2 FQGNSA. V lost 1 base, J lost 8 bases, and 17 bases lay in between. The CDR3 DNA follows: TGTGCCAGCAGCTTAGGTCAGGGGCAGACGAGGGGCTACACCTTC. It encodes CASSLGQGQTRGYTF.

This clone showed up just a few times. The chain recombines TRBV2 with TRBJ2-7; D not resolved. V gave up 3 bases and J gave up 2 bases, with 8 bases separating them. Germline CDR1 SNHLY, CDR2 FYNNEI. This CDR3 contains 13 residues. The CDR3 bases are TGTGCCAGCAGTGATAGCACAACCTACGAGCAGTACGTC. It is translated as CASSDSTTYEQYV.

This clone was seen more than once but under ten times. The rearrangement links TRBV7-2 to TRBJ2-3; 9 bases are shared with TRBD2. The CDR3 runs to 15 residues. The trim removed 3 bases at V and 4 bases at J, leaving 5 bases unmatched. Germline CDR1 is SGHTA and CDR2 is FQGNSA. The CDR3 reads CASSFMTSGPDTQYF. DNA for the CDR3: TGTGCCAGCAGCTTCATGACTAGCGGTCCAGATACGCAGTATTTT.

This chain connects TRBV4-1 to TRBJ1-5; D perhaps matches TRBD1 (6 bases). V was cut by 0 bases and J by 10 bases, with 16 bases left in between. Germline CDR1 is MGHRA and CDR2 is YSYEKL. CDR3 length: 15 residues. The CDR3 region is CASSQDSRGSVPQHF. The CDR3 DNA follows: TGCGCCAGCAGCCAAGACTCCAGGGGTTCGGTCCCCCAGCATTTT.